Below, 20 T cell receptor beta chains from the same sample are listed, as sequenced in a study of shared clonotypes between healthy human individuals. It was CD45RO-negative cells, positively selected for CCR7, that made up naive CD8 cells, with terminally differentiated effector memory CD45RA+ cells excluded. Produced via immunoSEQ multiplex PCR; TCRdb's table is partial and in-frame only. The profile covers around 2,100,000 clones, with approximately 94% appearing a single time and less than 1.5% taken by the ten largest. Sequenced material: naive CD8+ T cells sorted from blood. The receptor set was obtained from a man in his late teens or twenties in good health.

The chain carries TRBV9 and TRBJ1-5; perhaps TRBD1 as D (5 bases). CDR1 SGDLS and CDR2 YYNGEE come from the germline V gene. The CDR3 consists of 14 residues. Trimming removed 0 bases from V and 5 bases from J, with 9 bases in between. The CDR3 nucleotides read TGTGCCAGCAGCGTAGGTTGGGGGGATCAGCCCCAGCATTTT. Residues: CASSVGWGDQPQHF.

The J gene is TRBJ2-7, the V gene TRBV2; 7 bases line up with TRBD1. This CDR3 contains 15 residues. Germline V gene sequence: CDR1 SNHLY, CDR2 FYNNEI. Germline trimming cut 6 bases from V and 0 bases from J; bases unmatched to any gene: 8. The DNA for the CDR3 is TGTGCCAGCAGGGAGCCGGCAGGGGGCTCCTACGAGCAGTACTTC. This sequence encodes CASREPAGGSYEQYF.

This chain connects TRBV5-1 to TRBJ2-7; 7 nucleotides align to TRBD1. The CDR3 runs 14 residues. V lost 0 bases to trimming and J lost 5 bases; unmatched junction nucleotides: 5. The germline V gene has CDR1 SGHRS and CDR2 YFSETQ. The DNA of the CDR3 is TGCGCCAGCAGCTTGGGACAGGGTTCGCACGAGCAGTACTTC. This codes for CASSLGQGSHEQYF.

In regard to this clone: The same CDR3 also results from other DNA sequences found in this sample. V usage is TRBV7-9 and J usage is TRBJ2-1; D uncertain. Germline V CDR1 and CDR2: SEHNR, FQNEAQ (reference sequence). Between the trimmed V and J ends, which lost 3 bases and 5 bases, there was a span of 5 bases. The CDR3 has 12 amino acids. The CDR3 nucleotides read TGTGCCAGCAGCTTCGGTAACAATGAGCAGTTCTTC. It translates to CASSFGNNEQFF.

Concerning this clone itself: The same CDR3 also results from other DNA sequences found in this sample. The rearrangement links TRBV19 to TRBJ2-7; D unresolved. V was clipped by 1 base and J by 2 bases, with 6 bases between them. The germline CDR1 and CDR2 sequences are LNHDA and SQIVND (reference sequence). The CDR3 spans 13 residues. CDR3 nucleotide sequence: TGTGCCAGTAGTATAGGCGTCGCCTACGAGCAGTACTTC. It encodes CASSIGVAYEQYF.

This sequence joins TRBV29-1 and TRBJ2-7; D gene uncertain. Germline CDR1 is SQVTM and CDR2 is ANQGSEA. The CDR3 consists of 14 residues. The ends were cut back, 5 bases at V and 2 bases at J, with 16 bases in the middle. In nucleotides, the CDR3 is TGCAGCGTTTCAGGCTGGGAATCTGCCTACGAGCAGTACTTC. Amino acids: CSVSGWESAYEQYF.

This clone has just one count. V usage is TRBV4-1 and J usage is TRBJ2-7; a possible D gene is TRBD1 (6 bases). V gave up 1 base and J gave up 2 bases, with 18 bases separating them. This CDR3 contains 17 residues. Germline CDR1 and CDR2: MGHRA and YSYEKL. The DNA for the CDR3 is TGCGCCAGCAGCCAAGTATCGTCGGCAGGGGTAACCTACGAGCAGTACTTC. This codes for CASSQVSSAGVTYEQYF.

The chain uses TRBV4-3 and TRBJ1-3; weak D call: TRBD1 (5 bases). Trimming removed 4 bases at V and 8 bases at J, with 12 bases between. From germline, CDR1 is LGHNA and CDR2 YSLEER. This CDR3 region has 13 residues. CDR3 residues: CASSPNRGDTIYF. CDR3 DNA: TGCGCCAGCAGCCCAAACCGGGGGGACACCATATATTTT.

CDR3 amino acids: CASSWTGTNYGYTF. The CDR3 DNA sequence: TGTGCCAGTAGTTGGACAGGGACTAACTATGGCTACACCTTC. The chain recombines TRBV19 with TRBJ1-2; 8 bases map to TRBD1. Trimming at V came to 5 bases and at J to 0 bases, leaving 2 bases not matched to a gene. The CDR3 spans 14 residues. Germline V CDR1 and CDR2: LNHDA, SQIVND (reference sequence).

V gene TRBV6-1 combines with J gene TRBJ1-6; tentative D call: TRBD1 (6 bases). The length of the CDR3 is 16 residues. Germline loops: CDR1 MNHNS, CDR2 SASEGT. Between the trimmed V and J ends, which lost 2 bases and 9 bases, there was a span of 17 bases. CDR3 bases: TGTGCCAGCAGTGAATATGCACAGGGTACAGGTTCACCCCTCCACTTT. This codes for CASSEYAQGTGSPLHF.

In this sample, this clone turned up once. The chain combines TRBV5-6 with TRBJ1-1; a possible D gene is TRBD1 (6 bases). Germline assignment: CDR1 SGHDT and CDR2 YYEEEE. With 0 bases removed from V and 0 bases from J, the gap between germline ends came to 9 bases. The CDR3 extends over 15 amino acids. The CDR3 DNA reads as TGTGCCAGCAGCTTGGATTGGGGGCTGAACACTGAAGCTTTCTTT. This sequence encodes CASSLDWGLNTEAFF.

This sequence joins TRBV21-1 and TRBJ2-7; TRBD2 reflects the table's D call only, with no check against the DNA. TRBV21-1 is a listed pseudogene. The CDR3 has 14 amino acids. Here the CDR3 reads CASSKAPLSYEQYF. CDR3 nucleotides: TGTGCCAGCAGCAAAGCTCCCCTTTCCTACGAGCAGTACTTC.

The chain recombines TRBV15 with TRBJ1-5; perhaps TRBD1 as D (6 bases). CDR3 length equals 15 residues. Germline CDR1 reads LNHNV; CDR2 reads YYDKDF (reference sequence). V lost 6 bases and J lost 0, with 12 bases in between. The CDR3 spells CATSERTDSNQPQHF. The DNA of the CDR3 is TGTGCCACCAGTGAACGGACAGATAGCAATCAGCCCCAGCATTTT.

This clone has just one count. As DNA, the CDR3 is TGTGCCAGTAGCCCGGGACCGGGACTAGCGGGAAGAGGGGAGCAGTTCTTC. Amino acids: CASSPGPGLAGRGEQFF. The rearrangement uses TRBV19 and TRBJ2-1; 13 nucleotides agree with TRBD2. Germline-derived CDR1 and CDR2 are LNHDA and SQIVND (reference sequence). V gave up 6 bases and J gave up 10 bases; unmatched junction bases: 15. The CDR3 is made up of 17 amino acids.

The chain couples TRBV11-3 to TRBJ2-3; tentatively, D is TRBD2 (6 bases). CDR1 is SGHNT and CDR2 is YENEEA in the germline V gene. Trimming shortened V by 2 bases and J by 5 bases, and 8 bases separated the two germline ends. CDR3 size: 13 residues. In nucleotides, the CDR3 is TGTGCCAGCAGCTTACCGGGAGAAGATACGCAGTATTTT. Residues: CASSLPGEDTQYF.

The chain is built from TRBV13 and TRBJ2-3; a weak D match, TRBD2 (6 bases). CDR3 length: 13 amino acids. Germline CDR1 PRHDT, CDR2 FYEKMQ (reference sequence). V lost 5 bases and J lost 4, with 10 bases in between. The CDR3 bases are TGTGCCAGCAGCCACAGCGGGCCAGATACGCAGTATTTT. It translates to CASSHSGPDTQYF.

V usage is TRBV27 and J usage is TRBJ2-2; D is possibly TRBD1 (6 bases). Germline V gives CDR1 MNHEY, CDR2 SMNVEV (reference sequence). Trimming pared 7 bases from V and 2 bases from J, leaving 8 bases between. There are 13 residues in the CDR3. The CDR3 nucleotides read TGTGCCAGCATTGGGGGCAACACCGGGGAGCTGTTTTTT. Translating it yields CASIGGNTGELFF.

This chain uses TRBV4-3 with TRBJ2-7; no firm D call. CDR1 is LGHNA, CDR2 YSLEER, per germline. V shed 1 base and J shed 3 bases, with 10 bases lying between them. The CDR3 length is 14 residues. The CDR3 bases are TGCGCCAGCAGCCAAGGAGCCACCAACTACGAGCAGTACTTC. Protein product: CASSQGATNYEQYF.

The chain employs TRBV12-5 and TRBJ2-3, with no clear D. This CDR3 comprises 12 residues. Germline V gene lookup returns CDR1 LGHNT and CDR2 FRNRAP. Trimming left V 3 bases short and J 5 bases short, with 6 bases between. CDR3 region: CASGFWGDTQYF. As DNA, the CDR3 is TGTGCTAGTGGTTTTTGGGGAGATACGCAGTATTTT. The entire variable domain, with the rest obtained from reference TRBV12-5 and TRBJ2-3, is as follows: DARVTQTPRHKVTEMGQEVTMRCQPILGHNTVFWYRQTMMQGLELLAYFRNRAPLDDSGMPKDRFSAEMPDATLATLKIQPSEPRDSAVYFCASGFWGDTQYFGPGTRLTVL.

This chain links TRBV13 with TRBJ1-1, with D perhaps matching TRBD1 (5 bases). The CDR3 totals 15 residues. The V gene lost 5 bases and the J gene lost 3 bases, with 16 bases spanning the gap. The germline V gene has CDR1 PRHDT and CDR2 FYEKMQ (reference sequence). The CDR3 sequence is CASSLGRGPDTEAFF. The CDR3 nucleotides are TGTGCCAGCAGCCTCGGGAGGGGACCCGACACTGAAGCTTTCTTT. Variable domain in full (rest from reference TRBV13 and TRBJ1-1): AAGVIQSPRHLIKEKRETATLKCYPIPRHDTVYWYQQGPGQDPQFLISFYEKMQSDKGSIPDRFSAQQFSDYHSELNMSSLELGDSALYFCASSLGRGPDTEAFFGQGTRLTVV.